The clone carrying this TCR beta chain has a handful of counts. Antigen specificity is unknown. The sample originates from a study of cytomegalovirus exposure and HLA in healthy donors. Notes on the study in general: Beyond CMV serostatus, there was no information to go on about immune exposure. Rare TCR sequences dominated, though some public TCRs recurred in many donors. A missense variant in DCLRE1C was later tied to TCR beta V- and J-gene trimming.

Primers: 60 Vbeta forward and 13 Jbeta reverse. Sequencing used immunoSEQ multiplex PCR; TCRdb keeps in-frame clones, though not all of them. The profile covers 150,000 to 200,000 clones, with approximately 80% appearing a single time and 6% taken by the ten largest. Sequencing used PBMCs. This TCR was recovered from a woman in her 30s in good health and CMV-seropositive.

CDR3 region: CASLSRGNEKLFF. CDR3 coding DNA: TGTGCCAGCTTATCCAGGGGGAATGAAAAACTGTTTTTT. The chain links TRBV18 to TRBJ1-4; the match to TRBD1 covers 7 bases. Trimming cost V 7 bases and J 5 bases; bases outside gene matches: 4. Germline lookup yields CDR1 KGHSH and CDR2 LQKENI. CDR3 length equals 13 residues.